These 3 T cell receptor beta chains were sequenced from one sample in a study of early T cells in non-severe SARS-CoV-2 infection (dated by TCRdb to 2020 to 2022). Receptor libraries were prepared by 5' RACE. The sequencer listed for this sample is NextSeq 500. In TCRdb, the public reads were trimmed at Q25 with fastp and aligned with MiXCR, with productive beta chains retained. Merged by CDR3 protein, the rows form single entries marked with the most common genes and DNA. Across this sample there are some 90,000 distinct CDR3 sequences, with 15% seen only once. 4.5% to 7% of the sample is held by the ten biggest clonotypes. The sample comprised whole blood. These receptors originate from an adult who was a healthcare worker with PCR-confirmed SARS-CoV-2 infection or an uninfected control (not recorded which).

The rearrangement joins TRBV2 to TRBJ2-1, with TRBD1 matching 7 bases. The V and J ends lost 8 bases and 6 bases, in that order; junction bases with no gene match: 4. This CDR3 region has 12 residues. Germline assignment: CDR1 SNHLY and CDR2 FYNNEI. The CDR3 spells CASETGSNEQFF. DNA for the CDR3: TGTGCCAGCGAGACAGGGAGCAATGAGCAGTTCTTC. Complete variable domain (other parts from reference TRBV2 and TRBJ2-1): EPEVTQTPSHQVTQMGQEVILRCVPISNHLYFYWYRQILGQKVEFLVSFYNNEISEKSEIFDDQFSVERPDGSNFTLKIRSTKLEDSAMYFCASETGSNEQFFGPGTRLTVL.

This clonotype appeared a few times. The chain combines TRBV27 with TRBJ2-1, with 12 nucleotides matching TRBD2. The CDR3 totals 14 residues. The germline gives CDR1 MNHEY, CDR2 SMNVEV (reference sequence). V shed 6 bases and J 5 bases; nucleotides not matched to a gene: 2. The CDR3 sequence is CASRRTSGNNEQFF. DNA for the CDR3: TGTGCCAGCAGACGGACTAGCGGGAACAATGAGCAGTTCTTC.

This chain uses TRBV20-1 with TRBJ2-7, with unresolved D. The CDR3 is made up of 12 amino acids. Trimming took off 5 bases at V and 3 bases at J, with 11 bases between the two ends. Germline CDR1 DFQATT, CDR2 SNEGSKA (reference sequence). The CDR3 DNA reads as TGCAGTGCTCGTGGTTCCTACTACGAGCAGTACTTC. It codes for CSARGSYYEQYF.